The present T cell receptor beta chain was sequenced within a study of siplizumab effects on memory and regulatory T cells. Study-wide results and limits: Naive or memory phenotype was unassignable for roughly 80-96% of proliferating CD4+ or CD8+ clones.

Profiling relied on immunoSEQ multiplex PCR, and the TCRdb table lists in-frame clones only, not all of them. The sample holds over 55,000 clones; 70% to 90% are singletons and the top ten take 3.8%. About this clone itself: The target antigen is unknown.

V lost 0 bases, J lost 5 bases, and 12 bases lay in between. This CDR3 region has 14 residues. CDR1 is SGHNT, CDR2 YYREEE, per germline (reference sequence). This sequence was found in a human donor in good health. The sample comprised memory CD4+ T cells sorted from blood. V and J are TRBV5-4 and TRBJ2-7; no definite D call. The CDR3 protein is CASSLDYTTHEQYF. CDR3 nucleotide sequence: TGTGCCAGCAGCTTGGACTACACGACCCACGAGCAGTACTTC.